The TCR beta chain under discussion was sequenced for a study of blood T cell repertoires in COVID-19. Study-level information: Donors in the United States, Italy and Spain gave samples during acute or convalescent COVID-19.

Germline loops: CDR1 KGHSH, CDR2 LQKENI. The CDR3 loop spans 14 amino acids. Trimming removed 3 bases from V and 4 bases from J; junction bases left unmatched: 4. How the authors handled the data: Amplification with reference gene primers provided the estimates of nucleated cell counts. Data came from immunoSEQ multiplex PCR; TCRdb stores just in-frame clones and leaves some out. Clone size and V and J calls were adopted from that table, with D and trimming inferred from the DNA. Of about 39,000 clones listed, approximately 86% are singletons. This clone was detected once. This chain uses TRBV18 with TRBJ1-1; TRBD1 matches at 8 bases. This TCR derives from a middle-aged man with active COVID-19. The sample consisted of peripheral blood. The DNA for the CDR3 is TGTGCCAGCTCACCCGGACAGGGATTCACTGAAGCTTTCTTT. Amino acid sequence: CASSPGQGFTEAFF. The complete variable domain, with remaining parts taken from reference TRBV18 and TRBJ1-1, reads NAGVMQNPRHLVRRRGQEARLRCSPMKGHSHVYWYRQLPEEGLKFMVYLQKENIIDESGMPKERFSAEFPKEGPSILRIQQVVRGDSAAYFCASSPGQGFTEAFFGQGTRLTVV.